In its sample, the clone carrying this T cell receptor (beta chain) was seen a few times. These data come from a study of OX40 agonist ivuxolimab in advanced cancers. This table comes from immunoSEQ multiplex PCR, and its TCRdb copy is limited to in-frame clones, with some not included. The table has 30,000 or so clones, approximately 86% seen once; the top ten hold 38%. CDR1 and CDR2 (germline): WNHNN, SYGVQD (reference sequence). V shed 0 bases, J shed 3 bases, and the junction held 5 bases outside the gene matches. This CDR3 has 16 residues. The receptor comes from an adult with an advanced solid tumor such as melanoma, head and neck, liver or kidney cancer. The sequencing used CD4+ or CD8+ T cells sorted from blood, collected in a trial of the OX40 agonist ivuxolimab. V is TRBV10-1 and J is TRBJ2-3, with 8 bases matching TRBD2. As DNA, the CDR3 is TGCGCCAGCAGTGAGTCGGCACTAGCGGAAACAGATACGCAGTATTTT. Translated: CASSESALAETDTQYF.